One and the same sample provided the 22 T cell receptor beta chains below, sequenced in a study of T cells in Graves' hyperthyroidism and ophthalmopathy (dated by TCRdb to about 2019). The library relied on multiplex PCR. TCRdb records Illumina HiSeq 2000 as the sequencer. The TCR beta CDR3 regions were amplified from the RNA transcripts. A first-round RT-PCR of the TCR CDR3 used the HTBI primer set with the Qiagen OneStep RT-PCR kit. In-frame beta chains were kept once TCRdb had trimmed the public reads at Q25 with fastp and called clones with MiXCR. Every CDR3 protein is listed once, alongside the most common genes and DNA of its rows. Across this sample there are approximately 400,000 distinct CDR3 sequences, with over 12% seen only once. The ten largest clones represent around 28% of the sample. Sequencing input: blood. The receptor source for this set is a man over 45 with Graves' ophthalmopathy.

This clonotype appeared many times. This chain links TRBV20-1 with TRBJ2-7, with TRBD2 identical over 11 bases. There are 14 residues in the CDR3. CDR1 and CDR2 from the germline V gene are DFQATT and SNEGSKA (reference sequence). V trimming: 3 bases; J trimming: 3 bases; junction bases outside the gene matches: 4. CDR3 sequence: CSASLAGGYYEQYF. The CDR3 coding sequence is TGCAGTGCTAGTTTAGCGGGAGGGTACTACGAGCAGTACTTC.

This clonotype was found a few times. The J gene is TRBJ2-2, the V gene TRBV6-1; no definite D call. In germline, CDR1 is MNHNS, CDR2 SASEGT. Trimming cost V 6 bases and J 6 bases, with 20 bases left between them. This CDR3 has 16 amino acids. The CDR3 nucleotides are TGTGCCAGCAGCTACCGACCAAGGCAGTTCCCCGGGGAGCTGTTTTTT. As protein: CASSYRPRQFPGELFF.

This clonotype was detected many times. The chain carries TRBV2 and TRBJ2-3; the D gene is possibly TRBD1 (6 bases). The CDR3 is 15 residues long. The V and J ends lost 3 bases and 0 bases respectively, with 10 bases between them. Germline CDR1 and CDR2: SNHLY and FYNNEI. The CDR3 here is CASSEGTRSTDTQYF. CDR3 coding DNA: TGTGCCAGCAGTGAGGGGACACGGAGCACAGATACGCAGTATTTT. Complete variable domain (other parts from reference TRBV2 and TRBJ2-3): EPEVTQTPSHQVTQMGQEVILRCVPISNHLYFYWYRQILGQKVEFLVSFYNNEISEKSEIFDDQFSVERPDGSNFTLKIRSTKLEDSAMYFCASSEGTRSTDTQYFGPGTRLTVL.

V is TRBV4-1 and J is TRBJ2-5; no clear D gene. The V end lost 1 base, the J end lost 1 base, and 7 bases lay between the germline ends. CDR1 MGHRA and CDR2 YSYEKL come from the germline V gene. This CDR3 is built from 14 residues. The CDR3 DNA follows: TGCGCCAGCAGCCAAGTAGGCTCCCAAGAGACCCAGTACTTC. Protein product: CASSQVGSQETQYF.

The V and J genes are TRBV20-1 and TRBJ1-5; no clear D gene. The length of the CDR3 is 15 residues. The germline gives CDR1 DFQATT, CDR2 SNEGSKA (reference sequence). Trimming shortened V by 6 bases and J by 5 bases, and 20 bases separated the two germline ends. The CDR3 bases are TGCAGTGCCGTCCAAACTGTCGGAGGGTATCAGCCCCAGCATTTT. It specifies CSAVQTVGGYQPQHF.

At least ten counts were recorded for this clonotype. The chain's CDR3 is CASSQGSIRETQYF. DNA for the CDR3: TGCGCCAGCAGCCAGGGGTCGATCAGGGAGACCCAGTACTTC. The rearrangement links TRBV4-1 to TRBJ2-5; D remains ambiguous. The CDR3 is made up of 14 amino acids. CDR1 is MGHRA, CDR2 YSYEKL, per germline. Trimming pared 3 bases from V and 5 bases from J, leaving 13 bases between.

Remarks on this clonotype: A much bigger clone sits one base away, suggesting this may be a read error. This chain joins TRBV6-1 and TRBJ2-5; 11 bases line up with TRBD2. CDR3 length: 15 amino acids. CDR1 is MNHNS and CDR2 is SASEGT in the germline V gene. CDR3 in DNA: TGTGCCGGCAGTGAAACTAGCGGGAGAATGGGGTCCCAGTACTTC. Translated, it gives CAGSETSGRMGSQYF.

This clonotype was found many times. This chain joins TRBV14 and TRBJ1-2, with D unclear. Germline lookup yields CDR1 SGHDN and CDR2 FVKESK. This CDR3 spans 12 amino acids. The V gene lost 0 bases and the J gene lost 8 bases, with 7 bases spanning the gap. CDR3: CASSQEVWGYTF. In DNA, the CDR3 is TGTGCCAGCAGCCAAGAGGTGTGGGGCTACACCTTC.

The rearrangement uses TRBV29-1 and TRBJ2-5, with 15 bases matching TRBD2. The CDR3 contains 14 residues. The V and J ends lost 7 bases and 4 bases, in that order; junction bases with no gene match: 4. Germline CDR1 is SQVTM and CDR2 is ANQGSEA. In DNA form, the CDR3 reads TGCAGCGGCACGGGACTAGCGGGGGGAGAGACCCAGTACTTC. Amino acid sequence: CSGTGLAGGETQYF.

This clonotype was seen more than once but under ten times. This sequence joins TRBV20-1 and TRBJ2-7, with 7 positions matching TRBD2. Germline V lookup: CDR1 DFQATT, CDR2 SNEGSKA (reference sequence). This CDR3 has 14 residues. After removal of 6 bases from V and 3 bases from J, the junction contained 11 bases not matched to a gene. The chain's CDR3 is CSAIGEGLNYEQYF. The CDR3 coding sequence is TGCAGTGCGATAGGGGAGGGATTAAACTACGAGCAGTACTTC.

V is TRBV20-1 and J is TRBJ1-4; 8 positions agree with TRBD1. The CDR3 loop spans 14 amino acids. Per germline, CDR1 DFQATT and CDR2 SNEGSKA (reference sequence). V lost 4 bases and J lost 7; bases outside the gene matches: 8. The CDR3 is CSATTGDRSEKLFF. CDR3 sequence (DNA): TGCAGTGCTACGACAGGGGATCGGAGTGAAAAACTGTTTTTT.

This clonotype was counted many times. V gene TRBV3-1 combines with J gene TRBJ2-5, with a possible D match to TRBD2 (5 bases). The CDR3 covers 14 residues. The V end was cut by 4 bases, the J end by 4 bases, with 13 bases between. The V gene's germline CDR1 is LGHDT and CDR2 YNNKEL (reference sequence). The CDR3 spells CASSPVSRGETQYF. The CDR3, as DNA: TGTGCCAGCAGCCCGGTCAGCCGGGGAGAGACCCAGTACTTC.

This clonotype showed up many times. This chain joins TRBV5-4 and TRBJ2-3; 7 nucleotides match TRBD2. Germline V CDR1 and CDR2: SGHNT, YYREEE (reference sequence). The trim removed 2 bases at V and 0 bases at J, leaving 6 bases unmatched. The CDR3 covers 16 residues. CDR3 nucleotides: TGTGCCAGCAGCTTTGGGCGGGAGACTAGCACAGATACGCAGTATTTT. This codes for CASSFGRETSTDTQYF.

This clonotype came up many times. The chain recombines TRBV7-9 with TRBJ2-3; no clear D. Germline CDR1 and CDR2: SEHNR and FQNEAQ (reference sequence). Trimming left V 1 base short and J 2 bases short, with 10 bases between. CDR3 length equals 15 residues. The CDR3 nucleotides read TGTGCCAGCAGCTTAGTATCCGAACACACAGATACGCAGTATTTT. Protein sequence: CASSLVSEHTDTQYF.

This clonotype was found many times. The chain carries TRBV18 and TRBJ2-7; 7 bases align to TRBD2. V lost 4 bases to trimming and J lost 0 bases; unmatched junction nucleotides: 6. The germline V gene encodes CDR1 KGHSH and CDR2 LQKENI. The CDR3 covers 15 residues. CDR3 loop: CASSHTSENSYEQYF. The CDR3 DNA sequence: TGTGCCAGCTCACACACTAGCGAAAACTCCTACGAGCAGTACTTC.

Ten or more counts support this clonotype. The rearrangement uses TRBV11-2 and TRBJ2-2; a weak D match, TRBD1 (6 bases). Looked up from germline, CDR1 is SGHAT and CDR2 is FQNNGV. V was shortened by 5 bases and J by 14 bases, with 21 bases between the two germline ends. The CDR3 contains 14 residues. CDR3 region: CASSPTTGTPILFF. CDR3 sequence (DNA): TGTGCCAGCAGCCCTACAACCGGGACACCTATTCTGTTTTTT.

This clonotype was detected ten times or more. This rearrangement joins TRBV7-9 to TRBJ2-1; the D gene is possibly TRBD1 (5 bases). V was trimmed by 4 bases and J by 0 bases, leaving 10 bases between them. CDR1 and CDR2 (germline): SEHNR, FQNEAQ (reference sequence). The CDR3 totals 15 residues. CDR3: CASSSGKSSYNEQFF. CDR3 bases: TGTGCCAGCAGCTCAGGGAAGAGCTCCTACAATGAGCAGTTCTTC. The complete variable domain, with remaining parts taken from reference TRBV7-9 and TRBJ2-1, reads DTGVSQNPRHKITKRGQNVTFRCDPISEHNRLYWYRQTLGQGPEFLTYFQNEAQLEKSRLLSDRFSAERPKGSFSTLEIQRTEQGDSAMYLCASSSGKSSYNEQFFGPGTRLTVL.

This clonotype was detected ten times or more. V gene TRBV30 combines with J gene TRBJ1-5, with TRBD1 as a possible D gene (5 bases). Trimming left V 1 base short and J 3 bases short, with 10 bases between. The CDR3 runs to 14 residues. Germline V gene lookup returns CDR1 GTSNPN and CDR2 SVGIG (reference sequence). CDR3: CAWSEGQDNQPQHF. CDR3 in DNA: TGTGCCTGGAGTGAAGGACAAGACAATCAGCCCCAGCATTTT.

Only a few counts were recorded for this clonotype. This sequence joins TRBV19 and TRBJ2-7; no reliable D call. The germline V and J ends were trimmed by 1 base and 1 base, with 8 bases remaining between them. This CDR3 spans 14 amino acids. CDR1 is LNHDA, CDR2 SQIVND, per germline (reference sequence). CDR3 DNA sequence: TGTGCCAGTAGTATAGTGGACGGATCCTACGAGCAGTACTTC. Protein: CASSIVDGSYEQYF.

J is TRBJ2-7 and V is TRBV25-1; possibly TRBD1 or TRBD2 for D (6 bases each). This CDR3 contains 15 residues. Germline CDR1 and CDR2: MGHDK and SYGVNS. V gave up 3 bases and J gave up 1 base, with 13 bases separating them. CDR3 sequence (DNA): TGTGCCAGCAGTGATGGAAGGAGGGGGTCCTACGAGCAGTACTTC. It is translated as CASSDGRRGSYEQYF.

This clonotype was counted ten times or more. Here the CDR3 reads CASSGHRGLAGDETQYF. The CDR3 nucleotides read TGTGCCAGCAGTGGCCACCGGGGACTAGCGGGAGATGAGACCCAGTACTTC. This chain links TRBV2 with TRBJ2-5, with 14 positions matching TRBD2. The CDR3 is 17 amino acids. The germline V gene encodes CDR1 SNHLY and CDR2 FYNNEI. V shed 4 bases and J 5 bases; nucleotides not matched to a gene: 9.

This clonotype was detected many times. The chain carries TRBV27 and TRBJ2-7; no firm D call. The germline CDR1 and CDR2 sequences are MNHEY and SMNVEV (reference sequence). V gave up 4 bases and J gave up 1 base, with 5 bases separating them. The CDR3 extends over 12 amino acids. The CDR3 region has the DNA TGTGCCAGCAGTTCCAGATCCTACGAGCAGTACTTC. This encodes CASSSRSYEQYF.